There are a few counts of the clone carrying this T cell receptor beta chain. As yet, its antigen is unknown. This CDR3 contains 15 residues. Germline V gene data show CDR1 as MRHNA and CDR2 as SNTAGT. V shed 6 bases, J shed 3 bases, and the junction held 6 bases outside the gene matches. Method: immunoSEQ multiplex PCR; TCRdb's copy keeps in-frame clones and lacks some. The sample includes around 99,000 clones, roughly 87% seen only once; the top ten take 5% to 5.5%. This sample is part of a study of T cell responses to AZD1222 COVID-19 vaccine. The study, taken as a whole, reports: Just a handful of AZD1222 recipients were seropositive at baseline. Repertoire collection took place solely once the T cell response had peaked.

The V call is TRBV6-4, the J call TRBJ2-3; 10 bases fit TRBD1. Material: peripheral blood, obtained on day 0 of AZD1222 vaccination. The source of this sequence is an adult in good health. The CDR3 sequence is CASSSGTGDTDTQYF. The CDR3 DNA reads TGTGCCAGCAGCTCCGGGACAGGGGATACAGATACGCAGTATTTT.